This TCR beta chain was retrieved from a study of radiotherapy plus CTLA-4 blockade in lung cancer. The CDR3 runs to 12 residues. The germline gives CDR1 SEHNR, CDR2 FQNEAQ (reference sequence). Between the trimmed V and J ends, which lost 3 bases and 4 bases, there was a span of 7 bases. On this clone: What it binds is unknown.

General study findings and limits: Clones of tumor-derived TCRs expanded in blood after radiotherapy plus ipilimumab.

Libraries were prepared by immunoSEQ multiplex PCR; TCRdb keeps only in-frame clonotypes and omits some of them. There are over 95,000 clones in the sample; around 79% occur only once, and approximately 3% lies in the top ten. The sequence derives from a human donor with non-small cell lung cancer who had a partial response to radiotherapy plus ipilimumab. Some clones in this sample may be carry-over from other donors' samples. The starting material was peripheral blood, obtained from a patient treated with radiotherapy plus ipilimumab. The chain recombines TRBV7-9 with TRBJ2-7, with D perhaps matching TRBD1 (6 bases). DNA of the CDR3: TGTGCCAGCAGCTTTGACAGGTACGAGCAGTACTTC. This codes for CASSFDRYEQYF.